This T cell receptor beta chain was sequenced in a study of graft-versus-host responses after intestinal transplantation. Study results and caveats: Circulating GvH clone levels at their peak were associated with HvG declines (early post-transplant).

Sequencing was performed with immunoSEQ multiplex PCR; in TCRdb, only in-frame clones are kept and a portion is missing. In the table there are over 70,000 clones, nearly 90% of which are singletons. In regard to this clone: As yet, its antigen is unknown.

V was cut by 4 bases and J by 4 bases, with 22 bases left in between. The CDR3 runs to 17 residues. The germline V gene encodes CDR1 SGHVT and CDR2 SQSDAQ. The chain couples TRBV7-4 to TRBJ1-2; perhaps TRBD1 as D (6 bases). This TCR was sampled from a human donor who was the organ donor for an intestinal transplant. Sequenced here: unstimulated CD8+ T cells sorted from spleen or lymph node cells, sampled before transplant. CDR3: CASSSPGKQGRGYGYTF. In DNA form, the CDR3 reads TGTGCCAGCAGCTCCCCGGGTAAACAGGGCCGGGGCTATGGCTACACCTTC.